The clone carrying this T cell receptor beta chain is a singleton in its sample. The CDR3 is made up of 13 amino acids. V was cut by 4 bases and J by 4 bases, with 11 bases left in between. CDR1 and CDR2 (germline): SQVTM, ANQGSEA. Study processing details: Quantification of nucleated cells was approximated via reference gene primer amplification. Here immunoSEQ multiplex PCR was the method, and the copy in TCRdb shows in-frame clones only, minus some. V, J and clone size are taken as reported in that table, and D and trimming were inferred from the DNA itself. The sample carries 250,000 or so clones, 80% to 90% recorded once. Donors were grouped by their self-reported clinical history. Up to 2 weeks before entering the study, exposed participants had met a COVID-19 case. These data come from a study of blood T cell repertoires in COVID-19.

This receptor was taken from a woman aged 50 to 65 who had been exposed to COVID-19. Sequenced sample: PBMCs or T cells enriched from blood (not recorded which). The chain joins TRBV29-1 to TRBJ1-5, with D maybe TRBD1 (5 bases). Written as DNA, the CDR3 is TGCAGCGTTGGACAGAGCTTAAATCAGCCCCAGCATTTT. Amino acid sequence: CSVGQSLNQPQHF.